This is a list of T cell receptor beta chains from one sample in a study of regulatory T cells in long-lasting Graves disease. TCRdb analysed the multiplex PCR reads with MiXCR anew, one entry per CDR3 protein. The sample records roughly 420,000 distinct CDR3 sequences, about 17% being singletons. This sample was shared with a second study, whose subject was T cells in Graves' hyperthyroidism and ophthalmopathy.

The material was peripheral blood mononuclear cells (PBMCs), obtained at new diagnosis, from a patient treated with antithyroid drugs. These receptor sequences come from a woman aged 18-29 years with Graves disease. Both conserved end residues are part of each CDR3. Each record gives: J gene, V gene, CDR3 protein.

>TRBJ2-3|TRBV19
CASTASGNTDTQYF
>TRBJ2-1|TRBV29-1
CSVEAGSDEQFF
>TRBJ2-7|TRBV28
CASSLTGTADYEQYF
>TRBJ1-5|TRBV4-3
CASSQAFRQNNQPQHF
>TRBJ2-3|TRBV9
CASSRGLRESDTQYF
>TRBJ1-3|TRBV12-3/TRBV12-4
CASSFGFGRRSPNSGNTIYF
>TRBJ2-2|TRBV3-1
CASSQRPNPPGELFF
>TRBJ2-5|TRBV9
CASSVATFETQYF
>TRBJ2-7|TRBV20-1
CSARDSSAGRAYEQYF
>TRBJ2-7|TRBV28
CASSDRTGVYEQYF
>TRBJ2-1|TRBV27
CASSALSDEQFF
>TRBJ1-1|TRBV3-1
CASSQGPWGATF
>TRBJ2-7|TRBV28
CASTTGPYEQYF
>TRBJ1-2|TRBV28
CASSPLGGATGYGYTF
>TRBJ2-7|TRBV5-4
CASSGGGAGPYEQYF
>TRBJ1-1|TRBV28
CASSYLDTLNTEAFF